What follows are 21 T cell receptor beta chains derived from one specimen sequenced in a study of blood T cells in healthy people across ages. Next came a second PCR, run for about 7 to 12 cycles, which used a sample-barcoded 5' primer along with a J-beta primer mix. TCRdb reprocessed the 5' RACE reads via MiXCR and lists one record per CDR3 protein. This table holds around 1.5 million distinct CDR3 sequences, approximately 59% found once. Material for sequencing was blood. Receptors originate from a man between 18 and 35 years old in good health.

This clonotype was counted once. This CDR3 is CSARQGGYTGELFF. DNA for the CDR3: TGCAGTGCCCGACAGGGGGGATACACCGGGGAGCTGTTTTTT. The chain employs TRBV20-1 and TRBJ2-2; 9 bases are a match to TRBD1. CDR1 and CDR2 (germline): DFQATT, SNEGSKA (reference sequence). The CDR3 runs to 14 residues. With 6 bases clipped from V and 3 bases from J, the junction kept 5 bases outside the gene matches.

For this clonotype: A clone one base away is much larger, so this may be a read error. This chain joins TRBV20-1 and TRBJ2-5; 13 nucleotides align to TRBD2. The CDR3 loop spans 17 amino acids. CDR1 and CDR2 from the germline V gene are DFQATT and SNEGSKA (reference sequence). V trimming: 6 bases; J trimming: 11 bases; junction bases outside the gene matches: 21. The CDR3 region has the DNA TGCAGTGCACGACTAGCGGGGGGACCGGGGGTAGGAGGTGAGCAGTACTTC. Protein: CSARLAGGPGVGGEQYF.

This clonotype occurred a few times. The chain carries TRBV6-1 and TRBJ1-5; unclear D gene. The V gene lost 5 bases and the J gene lost 1 base, with 3 bases spanning the gap. The CDR3 loop spans 12 amino acids. Germline CDR1 MNHNS, CDR2 SASEGT. CDR3 sequence (DNA): TGTGCCAGCAGTCAAAGCAATCAGCCCCAGCATTTT. Residues: CASSQSNQPQHF.

V is TRBV12-3 or TRBV12-4 and J is TRBJ2-4, with D possibly being TRBD2 (6 bases). The J call may be incorrect, as the DNA end agrees better with TRBJ2-7. The CDR3 consists of 15 residues. The DNA for the CDR3 is TGTGCCAGCAGTTTCAGCCCGGGACTGATCTACGAGCAGTACTTC. This codes for CASSFSPGLIYEQYF.

A few counts support this clonotype. CDR3 residues: CASSQGEGQGYNEQFF. For the CDR3, the DNA is TGCGCCAGCAGCCAAGGGGAGGGACAGGGGTACAATGAGCAGTTCTTC. The chain carries TRBV4-3 and TRBJ2-1; 10 positions agree with TRBD1. This CDR3 is 16 amino acids long. After removal of 1 base from V and 4 bases from J, the junction contained 4 bases not matched to a gene. Per the germline V gene, CDR1 is LGHNA and CDR2 is YSLEER.

For this clonotype: At one boundary the junction diverges from the germline segment, which might be a read error. The chain couples TRBV14 to TRBJ1-2; a weak D match, TRBD1 (5 bases). The CDR3 consists of 14 residues. Germline-derived CDR1 and CDR2 are SGHDN and FVKESK. CDR3 residues: CAGSQGQGAYGYTF. CDR3 in DNA: TGTGCCGGCAGCCAAGGTCAAGGGGCCTATGGCTACACCTTC.

In its sample, this clonotype was seen a few times. The chain recombines TRBV29-1 with TRBJ2-4; TRBD1 matches at 9 bases. V was pared by 0 bases and J by 13 bases, with 13 bases of the junction left unmatched. Looked up from germline, CDR1 is SQVTM and CDR2 is ANQGSEA. The CDR3 has 15 amino acids. The CDR3 coding sequence is TGCAGCGTTGAAGATCTCGACAGGGGGACGGGGGAGCAGTACTTC. It specifies CSVEDLDRGTGEQYF.

This clonotype was recorded only once. V gene TRBV11-2 combines with J gene TRBJ2-1; 10 nucleotides align to TRBD2. This CDR3 contains 18 residues. With 2 bases clipped from V and 7 bases from J, the junction kept 14 bases outside the gene matches. Germline lookup yields CDR1 SGHAT and CDR2 FQNNGV. CDR3 protein: CASSLIFSGRAFLNEQFF. The CDR3 DNA reads TGTGCCAGCAGCTTAATCTTCAGCGGGAGGGCCTTTTTAAATGAGCAGTTCTTC.

The chain couples TRBV4-1 to TRBJ2-1; D call uncertain. Germline V gene sequence: CDR1 MGHRA, CDR2 YSYEKL. V lost 2 bases and J lost 5, with 10 bases in between. This CDR3 region has 14 residues. The CDR3 DNA reads TGCGCCAGCAGCCAACCCCCCGGCCACAATGAGCAGTTCTTC. Amino acids: CASSQPPGHNEQFF.

The chain joins TRBV29-1 to TRBJ2-5; D is uncertain. V lost 5 bases and J 0 bases, leaving 4 bases between the germline ends. The CDR3 is made up of 11 amino acids. In germline, CDR1 is SQVTM, CDR2 ANQGSEA. DNA of the CDR3: TGCAGCGTTTCAGACCAAGAGACCCAGTACTTC. It translates to CSVSDQETQYF.

This clonotype was observed once. The V gene is TRBV29-1, the J gene TRBJ2-4; D perhaps matches TRBD1 (5 bases). The DNA end is more similar to TRBJ2-7, so the J call may be wrong. The CDR3 covers 14 residues. Per germline, CDR1 SQVTM and CDR2 ANQGSEA. The CDR3 DNA is TGCAGCGTTGAAGATCCTAAGGACATCGGCGAGCAGTACTTC. Translated, it gives CSVEDPKDIGEQYF.

The chain recombines TRBV5-1 with TRBJ2-3; 9 bases line up with TRBD1. CDR1 is SGHRS, CDR2 YFSETQ, per germline. After removal of 0 bases from V and 1 base from J, the junction contained 3 bases not matched to a gene. This CDR3 contains 16 residues. In nucleotides, the CDR3 is TGCGCCAGCAGCTTGGTCCGACAGGGGGGCACAGATACGCAGTATTTT. Translating gives CASSLVRQGGTDTQYF.

The gene calls are TRBV20-1 and TRBJ2-3; a possible D gene is TRBD2 (6 bases). The CDR3 has 14 residues. CDR1 and CDR2 (germline): DFQATT, SNEGSKA (reference sequence). V shed 3 bases and J shed 0 bases, with 10 bases lying between them. The CDR3 sequence is CSARRSGSTDTQYF. In DNA form, the CDR3 reads TGCAGTGCTAGGAGGAGCGGGAGCACAGATACGCAGTATTTT.

The rearrangement joins TRBV4-1 to TRBJ2-1; unclear D gene. The CDR3 loop spans 15 amino acids. Germline CDR1 reads MGHRA; CDR2 reads YSYEKL. V shed 3 bases and J shed 0 bases, with 9 bases lying between them. The CDR3: CASSHGGSSYNEQFF. The CDR3 nucleotides are TGCGCCAGCAGCCATGGCGGTAGCTCCTACAATGAGCAGTTCTTC.

The genes are TRBV12-3 or TRBV12-4 and TRBJ1-4; D gene unclear. The V and J ends lost 2 bases and 4 bases respectively, with 8 bases between them. The CDR3 is 14 residues long. The CDR3 DNA sequence: TGTGCCAGCAGTTTACGTTCTGATAATGAAAAACTGTTTTTT. Translation: CASSLRSDNEKLFF.

The gene calls are TRBV4-1 and TRBJ2-7; D is perhaps TRBD2 (7 bases). Germline CDR1 reads MGHRA; CDR2 reads YSYEKL. This CDR3 is 13 amino acids long. The CDR3 region has the DNA TGCGCTACACGGCGGGGGCCAGGCGACGAGCAGTACTTC. Translating gives CATRRGPGDEQYF.

The genes are TRBV14 and TRBJ2-3, with D unresolved. Germline V lookup: CDR1 SGHDN, CDR2 FVKESK. The length of the CDR3 is 16 residues. V dropped 3 bases and J dropped 4 bases, with 17 bases sitting between them. The CDR3 protein is CASSHRARPSADTQYF. The CDR3 bases are TGTGCCAGCAGCCATCGAGCGCGACCATCGGCAGATACGCAGTATTTT.

This clonotype turned up a few times. The chain couples TRBV6-5 to TRBJ2-3, with D hard to call. CDR1 and CDR2 from the germline V gene are MNHEY and SVGAGI. Trimming left V 0 bases short and J 2 bases short, with 6 bases between. The CDR3 covers 14 residues. The CDR3 coding sequence is TGTGCCAGCAGTTACTCAAAGTTCACAGATACGCAGTATTTT. Its translation is CASSYSKFTDTQYF.

The rearrangement joins TRBV29-1 to TRBJ2-1, with D possibly matching TRBD2 (6 bases). The ends were cut back, 4 bases at V and 5 bases at J, with 15 bases in the middle. The germline CDR1 and CDR2 sequences are SQVTM and ANQGSEA. This CDR3 region has 14 residues. CDR3 bases: TGCAGCGTTGTATGGGCGGGGACCGACAATGAGCAGTTCTTC. This codes for CSVVWAGTDNEQFF.

The chain is built from TRBV20-1 and TRBJ2-3; possibly TRBD2 for D (6 bases). Trimming removed 3 bases at V and 2 bases at J, with 15 bases between. The V gene's germline CDR1 is DFQATT and CDR2 SNEGSKA (reference sequence). This CDR3 has 15 residues. This chain's CDR3 is CSARVVADPTDTQYF. The CDR3 nucleotides read TGCAGTGCTAGGGTAGTAGCGGACCCCACAGATACGCAGTATTTT.

The chain links TRBV6-5 to TRBJ2-4; TRBD2 matches 7 bases. The CDR3 totals 14 residues. CDR1 is MNHEY, CDR2 SVGAGI, per germline. The ends lost 10 bases at V and 2 bases at J; junction bases unmatched: 8. The CDR3 protein is CATERGSSKNIQYF. CDR3 coding DNA: TGTGCCACCGAGCGGGGAAGTTCCAAAAACATTCAGTACTTC.